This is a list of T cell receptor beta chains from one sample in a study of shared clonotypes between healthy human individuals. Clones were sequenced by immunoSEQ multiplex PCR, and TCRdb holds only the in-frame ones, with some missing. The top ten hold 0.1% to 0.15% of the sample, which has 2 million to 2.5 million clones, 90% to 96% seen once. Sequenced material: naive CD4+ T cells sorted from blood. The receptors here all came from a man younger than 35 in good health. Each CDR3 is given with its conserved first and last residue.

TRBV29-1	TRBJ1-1	CSVVGGWVTEAFF
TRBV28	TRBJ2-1	CALLSGGASEQFF
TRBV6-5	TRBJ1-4	CASSKRRGEKLFF
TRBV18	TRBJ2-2	CASSPAAAGTANTGELFF
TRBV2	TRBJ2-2	CASSPPGTVVRTGELFF
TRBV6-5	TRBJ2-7	CASSLTGGHEQYF
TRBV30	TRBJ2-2	CAWRTSGTGELFF
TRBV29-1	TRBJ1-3	CSVGSSGNTIYF
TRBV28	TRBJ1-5	CASSTRQEPYQPQHF
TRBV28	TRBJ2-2	CASSQTSVTGELFF
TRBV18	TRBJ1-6	CASSPELDHSPLHF
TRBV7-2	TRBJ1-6	CASTLWGALDNSPLHF
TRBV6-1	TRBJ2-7	CASSEAGATYF
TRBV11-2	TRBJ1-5	CASSFNLNQPQHF
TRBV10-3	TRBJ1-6	CAIRGTDYNSPLHF
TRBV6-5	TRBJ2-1	CASSPRTGKHNEQFF
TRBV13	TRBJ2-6	CASRKRESGANVLTF
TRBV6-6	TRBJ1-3	CASRLSIFSGNTIYF
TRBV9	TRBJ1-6	CASSVEGQGSLHF
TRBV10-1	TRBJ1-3	CASSTAKGRNTIYF
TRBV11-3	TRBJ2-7	CASDPCGVRGSRYEQYF
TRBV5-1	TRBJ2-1	CASSSGLAGTSGEQFF
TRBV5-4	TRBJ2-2	CASSSRDRNTGELFF
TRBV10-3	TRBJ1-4	CAISEVNGGFGEKLFF
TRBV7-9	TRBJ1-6	CASSLISSYNSPLHF
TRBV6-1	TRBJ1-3	CASSELGSGISGNTIYF